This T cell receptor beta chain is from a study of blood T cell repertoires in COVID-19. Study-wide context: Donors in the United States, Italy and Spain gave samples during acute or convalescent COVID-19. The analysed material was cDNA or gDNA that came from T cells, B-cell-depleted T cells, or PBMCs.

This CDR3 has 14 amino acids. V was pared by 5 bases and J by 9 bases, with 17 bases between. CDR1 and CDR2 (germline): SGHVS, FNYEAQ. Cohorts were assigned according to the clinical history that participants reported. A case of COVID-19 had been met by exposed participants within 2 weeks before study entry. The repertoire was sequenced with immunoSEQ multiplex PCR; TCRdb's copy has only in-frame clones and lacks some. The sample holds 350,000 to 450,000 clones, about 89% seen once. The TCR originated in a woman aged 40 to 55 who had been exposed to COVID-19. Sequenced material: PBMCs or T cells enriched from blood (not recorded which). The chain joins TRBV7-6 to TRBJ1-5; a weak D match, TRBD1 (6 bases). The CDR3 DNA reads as TGTGCCAGCAGCCCCCGGGGGGGCGGTGGGCCCCAGCATTTT. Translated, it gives CASSPRGGGGPQHF.